This T cell receptor (beta chain) was captured in a study of T cell responses to AZD1222 COVID-19 vaccine. The ends lost 1 base at V and 5 bases at J; junction bases unmatched: 11. From germline, CDR1 is SGHVS and CDR2 FQNEAQ. This CDR3 comprises 17 residues. Clones were read by immunoSEQ multiplex PCR, and TCRdb kept only the in-frame ones, dropping some. Of about 64,000 clones listed, 85% to 95% are singletons. V is TRBV7-8 and J is TRBJ2-7; 10 bases agree with TRBD2. The TCR originated in an adult who received the MenACWY meningococcal vaccine as a control. Here the sequenced sample was peripheral blood, taken 28 days after the second dose of the MenACWY control vaccine. CDR3 amino acids: CASSLVPTSGPTNEQYF. The CDR3, as DNA: TGTGCCAGCAGCTTAGTCCCGACTAGCGGGCCGACTAACGAGCAGTACTTC.